A single sample gave rise to the 22 T cell receptor beta chains below, sequenced in a study of T cells in localized non-small cell lung cancer (dated by TCRdb to the early 2020s). To prepare the library, the immunoSEQ multiplex PCR assay was applied. TCRdb took this table from immuneACCESS and kept in-frame rearrangements with V and J called. Such tables lack part of the clones; where checked against another copy, unresolved V genes explain under half of the gap, and the rest is unexplained. In all, the sample holds around 29,000 clones, and about 90% of those were seen once. The ten largest clones add up to roughly 0.99% of the sample. The sample in question was peripheral blood, obtained before any cancer treatment. The receptors stem from a woman aged 40-69 years with stage I lung adenocarcinoma.

The chain employs TRBV7-2 and TRBJ1-1; a weak D match, TRBD1 (6 bases). V lost 2 bases and J lost 1, with 17 bases in between. CDR1 is SGHTA and CDR2 is FQGNSA in the germline V gene. CDR3 length: 17 amino acids. CDR3 nucleotides: TGTGCCAGCAGCTTATTATATCTGAACAGGGCGAACACTGAAGCTTTCTTT. It is translated as CASSLLYLNRANTEAFF.

This rearrangement joins TRBV4-3 to TRBJ1-1; weak D call: TRBD1 (6 bases). Germline assignment: CDR1 LGHNA and CDR2 YSLEER. This CDR3 spans 14 amino acids. V was trimmed by 1 base and J by 0 bases, leaving 6 bases between them. CDR3 region: CASSQGGLNTEAFF. The CDR3 nucleotides are TGCGCCAGCAGCCAAGGGGGGCTGAACACTGAAGCTTTCTTT.

V usage is TRBV5-6 and J usage is TRBJ2-7, with 9 positions matching TRBD1. The V gene end was trimmed by 3 bases and the J gene end by 3 bases; junction bases not matched to a gene: 7. Looked up from germline, CDR1 is SGHDT and CDR2 is YYEEEE. The CDR3 has 15 residues. The CDR3 is CASSSFRQGDYEQYF. CDR3 in DNA: TGTGCCAGCAGCTCCTTCCGACAGGGGGACTACGAGCAGTACTTC.

The CDR3 nucleotides read TGTGCCAGTACCCCGACAGGGGGGAATCAGCCCCAGCATTTT. It specifies CASTPTGGNQPQHF. The gene calls are TRBV19 and TRBJ1-5; TRBD1 agrees at 9 bases. The CDR3 loop spans 14 amino acids. The V segment lost 7 bases and the J segment 4 bases; nucleotides outside the gene matches: 5. Germline V gives CDR1 LNHDA, CDR2 SQIVND (reference sequence). The full variable domain, in which reference TRBV19 and TRBJ1-5 provide the parts outside the CDR3, is DGGITQSPKYLFRKEGQNVTLSCEQNLNHDAMYWYRQDPGQGLRLIYYSQIVNDFQKGDIAEGYSVSREKKESFPLTVTSAQKNPTAFYLCASTPTGGNQPQHFGDGTRLSIL.

The chain carries TRBV19 and TRBJ2-2; D may be TRBD1 (5 bases). The ends were cut back, 3 bases at V and 2 bases at J, with 10 bases in the middle. This CDR3 is 15 amino acids long. Germline V gene data show CDR1 as LNHDA and CDR2 as SQIVND (reference sequence). For the CDR3, the DNA is TGTGCCAGTAGTATGGACAACCGAAACACCGGGGAGCTGTTTTTT. Its translation: CASSMDNRNTGELFF.

This clone was detected once. The gene calls are TRBV2 and TRBJ1-3; no firm D call. The V end lost 3 bases, the J end lost 0 bases, and 15 bases lay between the germline ends. Germline loops: CDR1 SNHLY, CDR2 FYNNEI. The CDR3 extends over 17 amino acids. The CDR3 loop reads CASSEGNGFSSGNTIYF. CDR3 nucleotide sequence: TGTGCCAGCAGTGAGGGCAACGGGTTCTCCTCTGGAAACACCATATATTTT.

This clone was seen only once. The chain employs TRBV27 and TRBJ2-3, with D perhaps TRBD2 (5 bases). CDR3 size: 16 residues. With 8 bases removed from V and 0 bases from J, the gap between germline ends came to 18 bases. Germline CDR1 MNHEY, CDR2 SMNVEV (reference sequence). The CDR3 region is CASRRRLAGSTDTQYF. DNA of the CDR3: TGTGCCAGCCGTCGGCGGCTAGCAGGTAGCACAGATACGCAGTATTTT.

This clone came up once. The gene calls are TRBV18 and TRBJ2-7, with 10 nucleotides matching TRBD2. The germline CDR1 and CDR2 sequences are KGHSH and LQKENI. The CDR3 contains 15 residues. V lost 6 bases to trimming and J lost 3 bases; unmatched junction nucleotides: 8. CDR3 in amino acids: CASSPGLAINYEQYF. CDR3 nucleotides: TGTGCCAGCTCCCCGGGACTAGCGATAAACTACGAGCAGTACTTC.

This chain connects TRBV29-1 to TRBJ1-1; 7 bases agree with TRBD1. V shed 7 bases, J shed 4 bases, and the junction held 6 bases outside the gene matches. Germline assignment: CDR1 SQVTM and CDR2 ANQGSEA. CDR3 length: 12 amino acids. In nucleotides, the CDR3 is TGCAGCGCCAGGGACAGCCGCACTGAAGCTTTCTTT. This translates into CSARDSRTEAFF. Full variable domain (missing parts from reference TRBV29-1 and TRBJ1-1): SAVISQKPSRDICQRGTSLTIQCQVDSQVTMMFWYRQQPGQSLTLIATANQGSEATYESGFVIDKFPISRPNLTFSTLTVSNMSPEDSSIYLCSARDSRTEAFFGQGTRLTVV.

This chain links TRBV19 with TRBJ1-1, with D maybe TRBD1 (6 bases). Trimming took 7 bases from V and 0 from J, leaving 15 bases between them. The CDR3 is made up of 15 amino acids. CDR1 is LNHDA, CDR2 SQIVND, per germline (reference sequence). This CDR3 is CASTNRTAMNTEAFF. DNA of the CDR3: TGTGCCAGTACCAATAGGACAGCCATGAACACTGAAGCTTTCTTT.

This chain joins TRBV7-9 and TRBJ1-4; no clear D gene. Germline CDR1 SEHNR, CDR2 FQNEAQ (reference sequence). Trimming left V 1 base short and J 8 bases short, with 5 bases between. The CDR3 consists of 12 residues. CDR3: CASSLVREKLFF. CDR3 in DNA: TGTGCCAGCAGCTTAGTGAGGGAAAAACTGTTTTTT.

This chain uses TRBV6-5 with TRBJ1-2; tentatively, D is TRBD1 (5 bases). Between the trimmed V and J ends, which lost 8 bases and 8 bases, there was a span of 18 bases. This CDR3 spans 13 amino acids. CDR1 MNHEY and CDR2 SVGAGI come from the germline V gene. CDR3 in DNA: TGTGCCAGCGCCGAGGGTCAGGGAGGCGGCTACACCTTC. Its protein is CASAEGQGGGYTF.

The J gene is TRBJ2-1, the V gene TRBV9; TRBD1 matches 12 bases. CDR3 length: 17 residues. The germline V gene has CDR1 SGDLS and CDR2 YYNGEE. V shed 0 bases, J shed 7 bases, and the junction held 8 bases outside the gene matches. The CDR3 nucleotides read TGTGCCAGCAGCGTAGATGGGGGACAGGGGGCGTCTAATGAGCAGTTCTTC. This translates into CASSVDGGQGASNEQFF.

The rearrangement links TRBV11-2 to TRBJ2-3; the D gene is possibly TRBD2 (5 bases). CDR3 length equals 15 residues. CDR1 and CDR2 (germline): SGHAT, FQNNGV. Trimming left V 4 bases short and J 2 bases short, with 13 bases between. CDR3 residues: CASSSHGVFTDTQYF. DNA of the CDR3: TGTGCCAGCAGCTCCCACGGGGTTTTCACAGATACGCAGTATTTT.

The V gene is TRBV7-2, the J gene TRBJ1-1; D is ambiguous. CDR1 is SGHTA, CDR2 FQGNSA, per germline. V was clipped by 6 bases and J by 5 bases, with 10 bases between them. The CDR3 is made up of 12 amino acids. The CDR3 sequence is CASRAMGTEAFF. The CDR3 region has the DNA TGTGCCAGCAGGGCTATGGGTACTGAAGCTTTCTTT.

The V gene is TRBV30, the J gene TRBJ1-2, with TRBD1 as a possible D gene (6 bases). Germline V gives CDR1 GTSNPN, CDR2 SVGIG (reference sequence). The V and J ends lost 2 bases and 3 bases respectively, with 10 bases between them. This CDR3 has 13 residues. CDR3 region: CAWSPQGYYGYTF. The CDR3 nucleotides read TGTGCCTGGAGTCCGCAGGGGTACTATGGCTACACCTTC.

The J gene is TRBJ2-1, the V gene TRBV7-3, with a tentative D call TRBD1 (6 bases). Germline V CDR1 and CDR2: SGHTA, FQGTGA. The CDR3 length is 14 residues. V was trimmed by 5 bases and J by 5 bases, leaving 13 bases between them. As DNA, the CDR3 is TGTGCCAGCAGCCCCCCGGACAGCCACAATGAGCAGTTCTTC. It translates to CASSPPDSHNEQFF.

The V gene is TRBV29-1, the J gene TRBJ2-5; the match to TRBD1 covers 8 bases. With 4 bases clipped from V and 5 bases from J, the junction kept 9 bases outside the gene matches. This CDR3 spans 14 amino acids. Germline-derived CDR1 and CDR2 are SQVTM and ANQGSEA. The CDR3 DNA follows: TGCAGCGTTGCAGACAGGGGCGGTTGGGAGACCCAGTACTTC. It is translated as CSVADRGGWETQYF.

The CDR3 DNA sequence: TGTGCCAGCAGTTACTCTGGGGGGCGCAGGACAGATACGCAGTATTTT. It encodes CASSYSGGRRTDTQYF. This chain joins TRBV28 and TRBJ2-3; D may correspond to TRBD1 or TRBD2 (6 bases each). The CDR3 covers 16 residues. The ends were cut back, 4 bases at V and 3 bases at J, with 17 bases in the middle. Germline assignment: CDR1 MDHEN and CDR2 SYDVKM. The full variable domain, completed using reference TRBV28 and TRBJ2-3, is DVKVTQSSRYLVKRTGEKVFLECVQDMDHENMFWYRQDPGLGLRLIYFSYDVKMKEKGDIPEGYSVSREKKERFSLILESASTNQTSMYLCASSYSGGRRTDTQYFGPGTRLTVL.

The rearrangement links TRBV11-2 to TRBJ1-2; D is ambiguous. There are 14 residues in the CDR3. Germline values: CDR1 SGHAT, CDR2 FQNNGV. Trimming left V 2 bases short and J 1 base short, with 8 bases between. DNA of the CDR3: TGTGCCAGCAGCTTAAACGCCCTTAACTATGGCTACACCTTC. Residues: CASSLNALNYGYTF.

DNA for the CDR3: TGTGCCAGCAGCTTAGGAACGGAGTCTAGCACAGATACGCAGTATTTT. It is translated as CASSLGTESSTDTQYF. The chain uses TRBV7-8 and TRBJ2-3, with D hard to call. The CDR3 has 16 residues. V was cut by 1 base and J by 0 bases, with 11 bases left in between. Germline-derived CDR1 and CDR2 are SGHVS and FQNEAQ.

This chain connects TRBV19 to TRBJ1-5; TRBD1 aligns across 11 bases. Trimming removed 7 bases from V and 0 bases from J; junction bases left unmatched: 8. The germline gives CDR1 LNHDA, CDR2 SQIVND (reference sequence). The CDR3 has 17 residues. CDR3 protein: CASTSGQGAPSNQPQHF. The CDR3 DNA sequence: TGTGCCAGTACTTCCGGACAGGGGGCCCCTAGCAATCAGCCCCAGCATTTT. Combining the CDR3 with reference TRBV19 and TRBJ1-5 gives the whole variable domain DGGITQSPKYLFRKEGQNVTLSCEQNLNHDAMYWYRQDPGQGLRLIYYSQIVNDFQKGDIAEGYSVSREKKESFPLTVTSAQKNPTAFYLCASTSGQGAPSNQPQHFGDGTRLSIL.